The 6 T cell receptor beta chains below come from one sample, sequenced in a study of T cell responses to AZD1222 COVID-19 vaccine. Method: immunoSEQ multiplex PCR; TCRdb's copy keeps in-frame clones and lacks some. The table lists tens of thousands of clones, 70% to 90% of them singletons. The sample in question was peripheral blood, obtained on day 0 of MenACWY control vaccination. These receptors were obtained from an adult in good health.

J is TRBJ1-5 and V is TRBV19; perhaps TRBD1 as D (6 bases). V lost 4 bases and J lost 3, with 16 bases in between. The length of the CDR3 is 16 residues. Germline V lookup: CDR1 LNHDA, CDR2 SQIVND (reference sequence). Here the CDR3 DNA reads TGTGCCAGTAGTAGGCAGACAGGAGAGACCAATCAGCCCCAGCATTTT. This sequence encodes CASSRQTGETNQPQHF.

In this sample, this clone turned up once. The chain recombines TRBV25-1 with TRBJ1-5; D may be TRBD1 (6 bases). The germline V gene has CDR1 MGHDK and CDR2 SYGVNS. Trimming left V 5 bases short and J 7 bases short, with 18 bases between. This CDR3 region has 15 residues. CDR3 DNA: TGTGCCAGCAGTCCCCAGGGGCTCCCAGGCCAGCCCCAGCATTTT. Amino acids: CASSPQGLPGQPQHF.

The V gene is TRBV5-1, the J gene TRBJ1-5; a possible D gene is TRBD1 (6 bases). Trimming took off 8 bases at V and 3 bases at J, with 15 bases between the two ends. The CDR3 is 14 amino acids. Germline assignment: CDR1 SGHRS and CDR2 YFSETQ. The CDR3 spells CASSRDMNNQPQHF. In DNA form, the CDR3 reads TGCGCCAGTTCAAGGGACATGAACAATCAGCCCCAGCATTTT. The variable domain in full, with the rest retrieved from reference TRBV5-1 and TRBJ1-5, is KAGVTQTPRYLIKTRGQQVTLSCSPISGHRSVSWYQQTPGQGLQFLFEYFSETQRNKGNFPGRFSGRQFSNSRSEMNVSTLELGDSALYLCASSRDMNNQPQHFGDGTRLSIL.

J is TRBJ1-1 and V is TRBV6-1; 9 bases are a match to TRBD1. The V gene's germline CDR1 is MNHNS and CDR2 SASEGT. This CDR3 has 17 amino acids. Trimming removed 1 base from V and 4 bases from J; junction bases left unmatched: 10. The CDR3 is CASSEVWTGEPGTEAFF. The CDR3 DNA is TGTGCCAGCAGTGAAGTTTGGACAGGGGAGCCAGGCACTGAAGCTTTCTTT.

This clone came up once. The chain employs TRBV12-3 or TRBV12-4 and TRBJ2-7, with D possibly TRBD1 on 5 matching bases. With 4 bases removed from V and 0 bases from J, the gap between germline ends came to 7 bases. This CDR3 comprises 13 residues. CDR3 in DNA: TGTGCCAGCAGTTATCAGGGCTCCTACGAGCAGTACTTC. Its translation: CASSYQGSYEQYF.

The DNA for the CDR3 is TGTGCCAGCAGCCCGGGTACGGTCGAAGCTTTCTTT. It is translated as CASSPGTVEAFF. This chain uses TRBV11-2 with TRBJ1-1; the D is unclear. V was trimmed by 5 bases and J by 8 bases, leaving 12 bases between them. CDR1 and CDR2 from the germline V gene are SGHAT and FQNNGV. This CDR3 is built from 12 residues.